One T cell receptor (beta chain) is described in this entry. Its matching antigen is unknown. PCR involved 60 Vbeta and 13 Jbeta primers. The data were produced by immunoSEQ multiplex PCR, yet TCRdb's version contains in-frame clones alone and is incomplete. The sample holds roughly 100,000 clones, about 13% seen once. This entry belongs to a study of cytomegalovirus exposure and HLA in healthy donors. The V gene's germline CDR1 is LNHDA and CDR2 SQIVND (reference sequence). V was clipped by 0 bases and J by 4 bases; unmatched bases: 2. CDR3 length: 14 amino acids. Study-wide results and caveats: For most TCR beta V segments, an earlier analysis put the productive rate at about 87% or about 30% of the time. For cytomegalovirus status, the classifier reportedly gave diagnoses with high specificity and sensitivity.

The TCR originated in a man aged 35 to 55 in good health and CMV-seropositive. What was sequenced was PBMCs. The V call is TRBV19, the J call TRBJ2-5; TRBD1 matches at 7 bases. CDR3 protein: CASSIDAGGETQYF. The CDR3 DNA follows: TGTGCCAGTAGTATAGATGCAGGGGGAGAGACCCAGTACTTC.